One and the same sample provided the 9 T cell receptor beta chains below, sequenced in a study of OX40 agonist ivuxolimab in advanced cancers. The method was immunoSEQ multiplex PCR; TCRdb's version includes in-frame clones alone and lacks a portion of them. The sample records approximately 99,000 clones, approximately 94% being singletons. Sequences were derived from CD4+ or CD8+ T cells sorted from blood, sampled in a trial of the OX40 agonist ivuxolimab. The receptors here all came from an adult with an advanced solid tumor such as melanoma, head and neck, liver or kidney cancer.

The chain is built from TRBV2 and TRBJ2-3, with 8 bases aligning to TRBD2. The ends lost 11 bases at V and 5 bases at J; junction bases unmatched: 9. The germline gives CDR1 SNHLY, CDR2 FYNNEI. The CDR3 sequence is 13 residues long. The CDR3 loop reads CAERGGAVDTQYF. The CDR3 DNA is TGTGCCGAACGGGGGGGCGCGGTAGATACGCAGTATTTT.

V is TRBV27 and J is TRBJ1-4, with 7 bases identical to TRBD1. CDR3 length equals 14 residues. After removal of 5 bases from V and 8 bases from J, the junction contained 8 bases not matched to a gene. Germline V gene data show CDR1 as MNHEY and CDR2 as SMNVEV (reference sequence). The CDR3 nucleotides are TGTGCCAGCAGTACAAGACAGGGACTAGAAAAACTGTTTTTT. Residues: CASSTRQGLEKLFF. Supplemented by reference TRBV27 and TRBJ1-4, the full variable domain reads EAQVTQNPRYLITVTGKKLTVTCSQNMNHEYMSWYRQDPGLGLRQIYYSMNVEVTDKGDVPEGYKVSRKEKRNFPLILESPSPNQTSLYFCASSTRQGLEKLFFGSGTQLSVL.

In regard to this clone: An end of the junction does not agree with germline; a read error may underlie this. This chain uses TRBV7-6 with TRBJ2-3; 8 nucleotides match TRBD2. Germline values: CDR1 SGHVS, CDR2 FNYEAQ. The CDR3 extends over 22 amino acids. In DNA form, the CDR3 reads TGTACCAGCAGCTTAGCGTCTCGGAGGGAGAGCGGGAGCACGACTAGCACAGATACGCAGTATTTT. This codes for CTSSLASRRESGSTTSTDTQYF. The full variable domain, with the rest looked up from reference TRBV7-6 and TRBJ2-3, is GAGVSQSPRYKVTKRGQDVALRCDPISGHVSLYWYRQALGQGPEFLTYFNYEAQQDKSGLPNDRFSAERPEGSISTLTIQRTEQRDSAMYRCTSSLASRRESGSTTSTDTQYFGPGTRLTVL.

This chain uses TRBV7-2 with TRBJ2-7; unclear D gene. The CDR3 runs 14 residues. Germline V CDR1 and CDR2: SGHTA, FQGNSA. V lost 5 bases and J 3 bases, leaving 14 bases between the germline ends. The CDR3 bases are TGTGCCAGCAGCACCCTGGGTCCGCTCTACGAGCAGTACTTC. This encodes CASSTLGPLYEQYF.

This chain connects TRBV2 to TRBJ2-4; D may be TRBD1 (6 bases). V lost 3 bases, J lost 0 bases, and 9 bases lay in between. Germline CDR1 is SNHLY and CDR2 is FYNNEI. The length of the CDR3 is 15 residues. The CDR3 region is CASSDQGSAKNIQYF. In DNA, the CDR3 is TGTGCCAGCAGTGATCAGGGGTCAGCCAAAAACATTCAGTACTTC.

The chain combines TRBV7-7 with TRBJ2-6; D is possibly TRBD2 (6 bases). Germline CDR1 is SSHAT and CDR2 is FNYEAQ (reference sequence). V lost 1 base, J lost 1 base, and 20 bases lay in between. This CDR3 has 20 amino acids. The CDR3 nucleotides are TGTGCCAGCAGCTTAGACCCGGGGACTGCCGAGCATTCTGGGGCCAACGTCCTGACTTTC. It codes for CASSLDPGTAEHSGANVLTF.

This clone was seen more than once but under ten times. The gene calls are TRBV6-5 and TRBJ1-5, with no clear D. The CDR3 runs 14 residues. The V end was cut by 2 bases, the J end by 3 bases, with 8 bases between. CDR1 and CDR2 (germline): MNHEY, SVGAGI. CDR3 amino acids: CASSYTAYNQPQHF. CDR3 in DNA: TGTGCCAGCAGTTACACAGCCTACAATCAGCCCCAGCATTTT.

The chain has TRBV7-9 and TRBJ1-4; possible D gene TRBD1, 5 bases. V lost 5 bases to trimming and J lost 4 bases, with 11 bases between them. Germline loops: CDR1 SEHNR, CDR2 FQNEAQ (reference sequence). The CDR3 sequence is 14 residues long. The CDR3 DNA follows: TGTGCCAGCAGCCCCCGGGACGGTAATGAAAAACTGTTTTTT. Its protein is CASSPRDGNEKLFF.

The rearrangement links TRBV13 to TRBJ2-1; no clear D. The V end was cut by 5 bases, the J end by 5 bases, with 10 bases between. The CDR3 runs to 13 residues. Germline-derived CDR1 and CDR2 are PRHDT and FYEKMQ (reference sequence). In DNA form, the CDR3 reads TGTGCCAGCAGCCCAAGGGCAGACAATGAGCAGTTCTTC. It is translated as CASSPRADNEQFF.